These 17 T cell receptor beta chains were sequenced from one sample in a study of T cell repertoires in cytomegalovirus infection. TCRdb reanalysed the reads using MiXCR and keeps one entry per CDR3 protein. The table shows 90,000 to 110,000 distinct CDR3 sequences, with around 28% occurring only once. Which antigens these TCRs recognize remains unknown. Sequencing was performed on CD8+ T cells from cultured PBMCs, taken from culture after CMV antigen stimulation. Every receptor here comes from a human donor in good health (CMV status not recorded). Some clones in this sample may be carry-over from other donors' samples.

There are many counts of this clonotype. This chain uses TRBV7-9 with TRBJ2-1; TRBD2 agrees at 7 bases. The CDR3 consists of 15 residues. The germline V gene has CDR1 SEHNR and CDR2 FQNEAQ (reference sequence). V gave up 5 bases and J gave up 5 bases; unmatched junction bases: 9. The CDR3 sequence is CASSPWGGADNEQFF. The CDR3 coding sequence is TGTGCCAGCAGCCCATGGGGAGGGGCAGACAATGAGCAGTTCTTC.

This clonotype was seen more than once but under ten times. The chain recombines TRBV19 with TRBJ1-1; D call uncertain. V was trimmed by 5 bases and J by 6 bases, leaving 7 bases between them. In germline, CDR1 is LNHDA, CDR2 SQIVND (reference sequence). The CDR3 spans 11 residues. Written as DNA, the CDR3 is TGTGCCAGTAGTCACCTAGCTGAAGCTTTCTTT. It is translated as CASSHLAEAFF.

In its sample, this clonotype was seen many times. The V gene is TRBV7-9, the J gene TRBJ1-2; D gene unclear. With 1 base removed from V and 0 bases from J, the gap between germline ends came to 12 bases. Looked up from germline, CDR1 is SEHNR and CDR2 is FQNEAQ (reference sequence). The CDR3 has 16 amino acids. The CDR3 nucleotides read TGTGCCAGCAGCTTAGACTTGGCCGAGGCTAACTATGGCTACACCTTC. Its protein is CASSLDLAEANYGYTF.

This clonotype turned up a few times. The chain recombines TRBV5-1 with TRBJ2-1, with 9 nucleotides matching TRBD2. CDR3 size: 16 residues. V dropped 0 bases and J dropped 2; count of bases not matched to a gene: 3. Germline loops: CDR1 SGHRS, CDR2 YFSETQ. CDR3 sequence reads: CASSLGLAATYNEQFF. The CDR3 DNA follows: TGCGCCAGCAGCTTGGGACTAGCGGCCACCTACAATGAGCAGTTCTTC.

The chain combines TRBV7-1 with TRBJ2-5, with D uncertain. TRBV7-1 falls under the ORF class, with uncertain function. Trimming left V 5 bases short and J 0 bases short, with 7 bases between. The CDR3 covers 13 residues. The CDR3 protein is CASSRDNQETQYF. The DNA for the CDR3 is TGTGCCAGCAGCCGAGACAACCAAGAGACCCAGTACTTC.

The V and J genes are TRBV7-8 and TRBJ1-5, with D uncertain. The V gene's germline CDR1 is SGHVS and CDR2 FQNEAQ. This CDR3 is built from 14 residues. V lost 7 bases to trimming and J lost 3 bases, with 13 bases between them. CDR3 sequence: CASTPAGYNQPQHF. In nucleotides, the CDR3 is TGTGCCAGCACCCCGGCGGGGTACAATCAGCCCCAGCATTTT.

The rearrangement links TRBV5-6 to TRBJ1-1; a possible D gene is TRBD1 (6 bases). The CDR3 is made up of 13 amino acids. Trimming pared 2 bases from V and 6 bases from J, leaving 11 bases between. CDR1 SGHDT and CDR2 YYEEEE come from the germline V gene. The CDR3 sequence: CASSLGGTAEAFF. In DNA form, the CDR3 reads TGTGCCAGCAGCTTAGGGGGGACCGCTGAAGCTTTCTTT.

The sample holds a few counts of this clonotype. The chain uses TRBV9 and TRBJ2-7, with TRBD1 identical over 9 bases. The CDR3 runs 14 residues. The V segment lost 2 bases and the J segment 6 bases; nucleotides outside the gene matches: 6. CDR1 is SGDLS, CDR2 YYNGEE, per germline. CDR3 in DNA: TGTGCCAGCAGCGTGAGCGGGACAGGGCGCGAGCAGTACTTC. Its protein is CASSVSGTGREQYF.

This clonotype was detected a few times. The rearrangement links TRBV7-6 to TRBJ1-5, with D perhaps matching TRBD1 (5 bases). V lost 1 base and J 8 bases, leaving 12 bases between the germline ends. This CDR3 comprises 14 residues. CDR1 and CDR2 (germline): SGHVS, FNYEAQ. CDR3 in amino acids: CASSLGDSPEPQHF. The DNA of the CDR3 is TGTGCCAGCAGCTTAGGCGACAGTCCAGAGCCCCAGCATTTT. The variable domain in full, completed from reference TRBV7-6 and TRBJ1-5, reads GAGVSQSPRYKVTKRGQDVALRCDPISGHVSLYWYRQALGQGPEFLTYFNYEAQQDKSGLPNDRFSAERPEGSISTLTIQRTEQRDSAMYRCASSLGDSPEPQHFGDGTRLSIL.

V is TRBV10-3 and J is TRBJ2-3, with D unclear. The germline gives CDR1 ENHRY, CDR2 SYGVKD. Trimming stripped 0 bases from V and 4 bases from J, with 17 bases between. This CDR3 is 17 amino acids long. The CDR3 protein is CAISESGGIGLADTQYF. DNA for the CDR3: TGTGCCATCAGTGAGTCGGGTGGCATCGGTTTAGCAGATACGCAGTATTTT.

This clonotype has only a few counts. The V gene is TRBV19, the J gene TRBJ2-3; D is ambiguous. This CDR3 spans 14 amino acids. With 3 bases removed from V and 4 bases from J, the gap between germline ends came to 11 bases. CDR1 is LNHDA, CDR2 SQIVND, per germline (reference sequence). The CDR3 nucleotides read TGTGCCAGTAGTATTGCGAGTACCGCAGATACGCAGTATTTT. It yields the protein CASSIASTADTQYF.

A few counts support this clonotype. CDR3 nucleotides: TGTGCCAGCAGCTTTTGGTCCTACAATGAGCAGTTCTTC. This encodes CASSFWSYNEQFF. V gene TRBV7-2 combines with J gene TRBJ2-1; D remains ambiguous. The CDR3 is 13 residues long. CDR1 is SGHTA, CDR2 FQGNSA, per germline. Trimming shortened V by 3 bases and J by 1 base, and 4 bases separated the two germline ends.

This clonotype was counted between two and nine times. The CDR3 nucleotides read TGTGCCAGCCGACCGCCCGGGACAGGAGATGGCTACACCTTC. Translated, it gives CASRPPGTGDGYTF. The chain joins TRBV7-9 to TRBJ1-2, with TRBD1 matching 8 bases. V gave up 8 bases and J gave up 6 bases; unmatched junction bases: 11. Looked up from germline, CDR1 is SEHNR and CDR2 is FQNEAQ (reference sequence). This CDR3 region has 14 residues.

CDR3 sequence (DNA): TGTGCCAGCAGGGGCGACAGGCTCAATGAGCAGTTCTTC. Amino acid sequence: CASRGDRLNEQFF. V gene TRBV6-1 combines with J gene TRBJ2-1; possibly TRBD1 for D (6 bases). The CDR3 has 13 amino acids. The ends were cut back, 6 bases at V and 6 bases at J, with 12 bases in the middle. The V gene's germline CDR1 is MNHNS and CDR2 SASEGT.

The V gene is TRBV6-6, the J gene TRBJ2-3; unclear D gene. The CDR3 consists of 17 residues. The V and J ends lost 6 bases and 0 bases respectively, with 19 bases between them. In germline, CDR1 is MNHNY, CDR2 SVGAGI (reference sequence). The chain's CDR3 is CASSHYRPGTSTDTQYF. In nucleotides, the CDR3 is TGTGCCAGCAGCCATTATAGACCAGGTACTAGCACAGATACGCAGTATTTT.

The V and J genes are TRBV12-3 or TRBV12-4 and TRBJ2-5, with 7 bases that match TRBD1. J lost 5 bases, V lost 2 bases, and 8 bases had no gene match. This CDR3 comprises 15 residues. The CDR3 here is CASSLRTGFLETQYF. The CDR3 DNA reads TGTGCCAGCAGTTTACGGACAGGATTCTTGGAGACCCAGTACTTC.

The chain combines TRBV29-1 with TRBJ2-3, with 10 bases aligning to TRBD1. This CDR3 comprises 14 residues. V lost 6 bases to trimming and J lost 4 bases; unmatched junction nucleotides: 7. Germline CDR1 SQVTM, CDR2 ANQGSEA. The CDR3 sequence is CSVGRDRGADTQYF. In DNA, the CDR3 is TGCAGCGTGGGCCGGGACAGGGGCGCAGATACGCAGTATTTT.